The rows below give T cell receptor beta chains drawn from one sample of a study of T cell responses to AZD1222 COVID-19 vaccine. The repertoire was sequenced with immunoSEQ multiplex PCR; TCRdb's copy has only in-frame clones and lacks some. The sample includes about 120,000 clones, 80% to 90% of them seen just once. This specimen consisted of peripheral blood, obtained on day 0 of AZD1222 vaccination. These TCRs come from an adult in good health. Both conserved end residues are part of each CDR3. Fields, in order: V gene, D gene, J gene, clone size, CDR3 protein, CDR3 DNA. D genes are given only for firm matches. Clone size is shown for a subset of rows, as once, few, many or a class of expanded clone.

TRBV6-5	TRBD1	TRBJ1-2	NA	CASSRTGGTNYGYTF	TGTGCCAGCAGCCGGACAGGGGGTACAAACTATGGCTACACCTTC
TRBV29-1	NA	TRBJ1-3	few	CSAQEGSNSGNTIYF	TGCAGCGCCCAAGAGGGGTCCAACTCTGGAAACACCATATATTTT
TRBV28	NA	TRBJ1-1	NA	CASSLWGAGTNTEAFF	TGTGCCAGCAGTTTATGGGGGGCAGGGACTAACACTGAAGCTTTCTTT
TRBV5-1	NA	TRBJ1-2	NA	CASSFLPPGQDYYGYTF	TGCGCCAGCAGTTTCCTCCCTCCTGGCCAGGACTACTATGGCTACACCTTC
TRBV27	NA	TRBJ1-3	NA	CASSRGPGAGNTIYF	TGTGCCAGCAGTAGAGGACCCGGGGCTGGAAACACCATATATTTT
TRBV3-1/TRBV3-2	NA	TRBJ1-4	NA	CASSLSQGTEKLFF	TGTGCCAGCAGCCTTTCGCAGGGTACTGAAAAACTGTTTTTT
TRBV4-1	NA	TRBJ1-5	NA	CASSPTGSGGGQPQHF	TGCGCCAGCAGCCCCACGGGTTCCGGTGGTGGACAGCCCCAGCATTTT
TRBV30	NA	TRBJ1-2	NA	CAWRANGTPGYTF	TGTGCCTGGAGAGCAAACGGGACTCCCGGCTACACCTTC
TRBV28	NA	TRBJ1-2	NA	CASSLSEYGYTF	TGTGCCAGCAGTTTATCTGAGTATGGCTACACCTTC
TRBV7-8	NA	TRBJ1-1	NA	CASSGNTEAFF	TGTGCCAGCAGCGGGAACACTGAAGCTTTCTTT
TRBV27	NA	TRBJ1-4	NA	CASSQRPFRVTNEKLFF	TGTGCCAGCAGTCAAAGACCATTCAGGGTCACTAATGAAAAACTGTTTTTT
TRBV28	TRBD2	TRBJ2-2	NA	CASSPRRREGNTGELFF	TGTGCCAGCAGTCCCCGGCGGCGGGAGGGAAACACCGGGGAGCTGTTTTTT
TRBV4-1	TRBD2	TRBJ2-1	NA	CASSSGSGDNEQFF	TGCGCCAGCAGCAGCGGGAGCGGGGACAATGAGCAGTTCTTC
TRBV5-1	TRBD1	TRBJ1-1	NA	CASKVSTGGTEAFF	TGCGCCAGCAAAGTATCGACAGGGGGGACTGAAGCTTTCTTT
TRBV5-1	NA	TRBJ1-3	NA	CASSLGLSGNTIYF	TGCGCCAGCAGCCTGGGACTCTCTGGAAACACCATATATTTT
TRBV29-1	NA	TRBJ1-1	NA	CSVGRMNTEAFF	TGCAGCGTCGGACGGATGAACACTGAAGCTTTCTTT
TRBV28	NA	TRBJ1-2	NA	CASSLRDYGYTF	TGTGCCAGCAGTTTACGGGACTATGGCTACACCTTC
TRBV7-9	NA	TRBJ2-7	NA	CASSLDTYSYEQYF	TGTGCCAGCAGCTTAGATACCTACTCCTACGAGCAGTACTTC
TRBV9	TRBD1	TRBJ1-2	NA	CASSVGGGTTGAVYGYTF	TGTGCCAGCAGCGTAGGAGGGGGAACGACAGGGGCGGTCTATGGCTACACCTTC
TRBV28	TRBD1	TRBJ1-5	NA	CASRPGGDQPQHF	TGTGCCAGCAGACCAGGGGGCGATCAGCCCCAGCATTTT
TRBV9	NA	TRBJ2-6	NA	CASSVDPQALGANVLTF	TGTGCCAGCAGCGTAGACCCACAGGCTCTGGGGGCCAACGTCCTGACTTTC
TRBV5-1	TRBD1	TRBJ2-2	NA	CASRADRGNTGELFF	TGCGCCAGCAGGGCGGACAGGGGGAACACCGGGGAGCTGTTTTTT
TRBV29-1	NA	TRBJ1-1	NA	CSSFGGVGTEAFF	TGCAGCTCCTTCGGGGGGGTAGGCACTGAAGCTTTCTTT
TRBV5-1	NA	TRBJ1-4	NA	CASSSDGVPEEKLFF	TGCGCCAGCAGCTCCGATGGGGTCCCCGAAGAAAAACTGTTTTTT